These 28 T cell receptor beta chains share one sample of origin, sequenced in a study of beta chain features in type 1 diabetes. Isolated RNA was reverse transcribed in full, so expressed TCRB transcripts were sequenced. TCRdb's table, derived via immunoSEQ multiplex PCR, lists solely in-frame clones and lacks some. In the table there are 200,000 to 250,000 clones, 25% to 30% of which are singletons. Sequencing was done on a sample of central memory CD4+ T cells from blood. These receptors were taken from a man younger than 40 in good health.

The rearrangement uses TRBV7-7 and TRBJ2-5; perhaps TRBD2 as D (5 bases). Germline CDR1 and CDR2: SSHAT and FNYEAQ (reference sequence). This CDR3 has 15 residues. Trimming pared 3 bases from V and 2 bases from J, leaving 13 bases between. The DNA of the CDR3 is TGTGCCAGCAGCTTCCCACCGGGGTATCAAGAGACCCAGTACTTC. Amino acids: CASSFPPGYQETQYF.

This clone was counted only a few times. The V call is TRBV6-5, the J call TRBJ1-5; D ambiguous. V was pared by 5 bases and J by 4 bases, with 12 bases between. CDR3 size: 14 residues. Germline-derived CDR1 and CDR2 are MNHEY and SVGAGI. The CDR3: CASSGRANNQPQHF. CDR3 nucleotide sequence: TGTGCCAGCAGTGGAAGGGCCAATAATCAGCCCCAGCATTTT.

This clone occurred a few times. V is TRBV10-3 and J is TRBJ2-3; 7 bases are a match to TRBD2. This CDR3 has 15 residues. V shed 10 bases and J 2 bases; nucleotides not matched to a gene: 12. Germline values: CDR1 ENHRY, CDR2 SYGVKD. CDR3 bases: TGTGCCACCCGTAGTGCGGGACTAATCACAGATACGCAGTATTTT. It encodes CATRSAGLITDTQYF.

The chain combines TRBV4-1 with TRBJ2-5; D unclear. CDR3 length: 12 residues. The V end was cut by 0 bases, the J end by 4 bases, with 3 bases between. Germline CDR1 is MGHRA and CDR2 is YSYEKL. The CDR3 reads CASSQERETQYF. CDR3 DNA: TGCGCCAGCAGCCAAGAACGAGAGACCCAGTACTTC.

This chain connects TRBV7-2 to TRBJ2-7; D is unresolved. Trimming shortened V by 1 base and J by 5 bases, and 12 bases separated the two germline ends. This CDR3 spans 14 amino acids. Germline CDR1 reads SGHTA; CDR2 reads FQGNSA. The CDR3 nucleotides read TGTGCCAGCAGCTTAGATATAGGGATGGACGAGCAGTACTTC. The encoded protein is CASSLDIGMDEQYF.

The CDR3 loop is CASKSLRGGFF. The CDR3 DNA sequence: TGTGCCAGCAAGAGCCTACGGGGTGGTTTCTTT. V gene TRBV21-1 combines with J gene TRBJ1-1. TRBV21-1 is noted as a pseudogene. CDR3 length: 11 amino acids.

This clone was seen a few times. The chain couples TRBV29-1 to TRBJ2-7, with TRBD1 as a possible D gene (6 bases). The CDR3 has 13 amino acids. Deletions cut 6 bases from V and 2 bases from J, with 14 bases between. Per the germline V gene, CDR1 is SQVTM and CDR2 is ANQGSEA. CDR3 sequence reads: CSVRQALTYEQYF. DNA for the CDR3: TGCAGCGTCCGACAGGCACTAACCTACGAGCAGTACTTC.

The chain joins TRBV7-9 to TRBJ2-5, with TRBD2 as a possible D gene (5 bases). The CDR3 spans 15 residues. The germline V and J ends were trimmed by 5 bases and 5 bases, with 18 bases remaining between them. Germline lookup yields CDR1 SEHNR and CDR2 FQNEAQ (reference sequence). The chain's CDR3 is CASSPHPQRGETQYF. CDR3 DNA: TGTGCCAGCAGCCCCCACCCACAGCGCGGGGAGACCCAGTACTTC.

This chain links TRBV30 with TRBJ1-5; D call uncertain. V was pared by 2 bases and J by 7 bases, with 12 bases between. Germline V gives CDR1 GTSNPN, CDR2 SVGIG (reference sequence). CDR3 size: 13 residues. The DNA of the CDR3 is TGTGCCTGGAGTCCCCGGGCTAGCCAGCCCCAGCATTTT. Translation gives CAWSPRASQPQHF.

This clone showed up just a few times. The identical CDR3 is also encoded by other nucleotide sequences in the sample. V is TRBV2 and J is TRBJ1-5; D remains ambiguous. CDR1 and CDR2 from the germline V gene are SNHLY and FYNNEI. The length of the CDR3 is 16 residues. With 5 bases removed from V and 0 bases from J, the gap between germline ends came to 14 bases. DNA for the CDR3: TGTGCCAGCAGTCTTGAACCTGGCCTTAGCAATCAGCCCCAGCATTTT. Translation gives CASSLEPGLSNQPQHF.

This clone was recorded once. This CDR3 reads CASSLSGGDQETQYF. The CDR3 nucleotides are TGCGCCAGCAGCTTGAGCGGGGGCGACCAAGAGACCCAGTACTTC. The V and J genes are TRBV5-1 and TRBJ2-5, with TRBD2 matching 8 bases. The V gene's germline CDR1 is SGHRS and CDR2 YFSETQ. This CDR3 is 15 amino acids long. J lost 0 bases, V lost 1 base, and 2 bases had no gene match.

The chain joins TRBV7-2 to TRBJ2-1, with no clear D. Germline loops: CDR1 SGHTA, CDR2 FQGNSA. With 1 base removed from V and 8 bases from J, the gap between germline ends came to 9 bases. The CDR3 length is 13 residues. The CDR3 sequence: CASSLVEQHEQFF. CDR3 DNA: TGTGCCAGCAGCTTAGTAGAGCAGCATGAGCAGTTCTTC.

This clone showed up just a few times. The chain couples TRBV5-4 to TRBJ2-1; D might be TRBD1 (5 bases). Germline CDR1 and CDR2: SGHNT and YYREEE (reference sequence). The CDR3 contains 12 residues. The V end was cut by 4 bases, the J end by 9 bases, with 11 bases between. CDR3 in amino acids: CASSVRVGEQFF. CDR3 DNA sequence: TGTGCCAGCAGCGTCAGGGTTGGTGAGCAGTTCTTC. Drawing the rest from reference TRBV5-4 and TRBJ2-1, the complete variable domain is ETGVTQSPTHLIKTRGQQVTLRCSSQSGHNTVSWYQQALGQGPQFIFQYYREEENGRGNFPPRFSGLQFPNYSSELNVNALELDDSALYLCASSVRVGEQFFGPGTRLTVL.

The V gene is TRBV11-2, the J gene TRBJ2-1, with 7 bases identical to TRBD1. The CDR3 loop spans 19 amino acids. V was pared by 5 bases and J by 2 bases, with 18 bases of the junction left unmatched. CDR1 SGHAT and CDR2 FQNNGV come from the germline V gene. The CDR3 spells CASSRSLIPNRGTYNEQFF. CDR3 nucleotide sequence: TGTGCCAGCAGCCGTTCCCTAATTCCTAACAGGGGTACCTACAATGAGCAGTTCTTC.

V is TRBV5-6 and J is TRBJ1-2; 10 bases line up with TRBD1. V lost 7 bases and J lost 3; bases outside the gene matches: 12. The germline V gene has CDR1 SGHDT and CDR2 YYEEEE. The length of the CDR3 is 16 residues. The CDR3 here is CASSSIGTGDYYGYTF. DNA for the CDR3: TGTGCCAGCTCATCGATCGGGACAGGGGATTACTATGGCTACACCTTC.

A few counts support this clone. V and J are TRBV7-2 and TRBJ1-6; maybe TRBD1 (5 bases). Trimming shortened V by 0 bases and J by 10 bases, and 16 bases separated the two germline ends. Germline V CDR1 and CDR2: SGHTA, FQGNSA. The CDR3 extends over 16 amino acids. This chain's CDR3 is CASSLASGTPRSPLHF. The DNA of the CDR3 is TGTGCCAGCAGCTTAGCGTCAGGGACTCCTAGGTCACCCCTCCACTTT.

This clone was picked up a small number of times. CDR3 nucleotides: TGTGCCAGCTGTCAGACAGGGGCTTACAATGAGCAGTTCTTC. This sequence encodes CASCQTGAYNEQFF. The V call is TRBV2, the J call TRBJ2-1, with TRBD1 matching over 8 bases. V lost 8 bases to trimming and J lost 4 bases; unmatched junction nucleotides: 7. There are 14 residues in the CDR3. Germline V gene lookup returns CDR1 SNHLY and CDR2 FYNNEI.

The V call is TRBV2, the J call TRBJ2-1; 7 bases line up with TRBD1. CDR1 and CDR2 (germline): SNHLY, FYNNEI. The CDR3 runs to 15 residues. V was pared by 7 bases and J by 3 bases, with 9 bases of the junction left unmatched. CDR3 bases: TGTGCCAGCATGCGGGCAGGGGGTTTCTACAATGAGCAGTTCTTC. Its translation: CASMRAGGFYNEQFF.

Note on this clone: Being one base from a much bigger clone, this may be a read error. This chain uses TRBV30 with TRBJ2-6, with D perhaps TRBD2 (5 bases). The CDR3 spans 14 residues. Germline values: CDR1 GTSNPN, CDR2 SVGIG (reference sequence). In nucleotides, the CDR3 is TGTGCCGGGAGTCAGTCAGCTGGGGCCAACGTCCTGACTTTC. Residues: CAGSQSAGANVLTF. Drawing the rest from reference TRBV30 and TRBJ2-6, the complete variable domain is SQTIHQWPATLVQPVGSPLSLECTVEGTSNPNLYWYRQAAGRGLQLLFYSVGIGQISSEVPQNLSASRPQDRQFILSSKKLLLSDSGFYLCAGSQSAGANVLTFGAGSRLTVL.

This clone showed up just a few times. The chain couples TRBV12-2 to TRBJ2-7. TRBV12-2 is labeled a pseudogene. The CDR3 runs to 15 residues. The CDR3 region is CASRLGAGNSYEQYF. CDR3 DNA sequence: TGTGCAAGTCGCTTAGGAGCTGGGAACTCCTACGAGCAGTACTTC.

V usage is TRBV6-5 and J usage is TRBJ1-6; tentatively, D is TRBD1 (5 bases). Trimming pared 5 bases from V and 6 bases from J, leaving 11 bases between. The germline V gene encodes CDR1 MNHEY and CDR2 SVGAGI. This CDR3 region has 14 residues. Here the CDR3 DNA reads TGTGCCAGCAGTCGGGACGGGGGTAATTCACCCCTCCACTTT. It codes for CASSRDGGNSPLHF.

CDR3 sequence reads: CASSEGGRAQETQYF. As DNA, the CDR3 is TGTGCCAGCAGTGAAGGGGGCAGGGCTCAAGAGACCCAGTACTTC. The rearrangement joins TRBV6-1 to TRBJ2-5; D possibly corresponds to TRBD1 (5 bases). The germline V and J ends were trimmed by 1 base and 2 bases, with 11 bases remaining between them. The CDR3 totals 15 residues. The germline CDR1 and CDR2 sequences are MNHNS and SASEGT.

The chain is built from TRBV10-2 and TRBJ1-2; possibly TRBD1 for D (5 bases). Between the trimmed V and J ends, which lost 2 bases and 8 bases, there was a span of 12 bases. Per the germline V gene, CDR1 is WSHSY and CDR2 is SAAADI. The CDR3 has 13 residues. The DNA of the CDR3 is TGCGCCAGCAGTGAGGGCGGGGCAAAAGGCTACACCTTC. It translates to CASSEGGAKGYTF.

The CDR3 DNA follows: TGTGCCAGCAGCGAGGGGGCGGCCACAGATACGCAGTATTTT. Its translation is CASSEGAATDTQYF. V and J are TRBV11-2 and TRBJ2-3; TRBD1 matches at 7 bases. With 5 bases clipped from V and 2 bases from J, the junction kept 4 bases outside the gene matches. The CDR3 is 14 amino acids. Germline CDR1 SGHAT, CDR2 FQNNGV.

This chain uses TRBV4-2 with TRBJ2-1; D unresolved. V dropped 0 bases and J dropped 4 bases, with 13 bases sitting between them. The length of the CDR3 is 16 residues. CDR1 LGHNA and CDR2 YNFKEQ come from the germline V gene. CDR3 in amino acids: CASSQDLRLAYNEQFF. The CDR3 DNA sequence: TGTGCCAGCAGCCAAGATTTGAGGTTGGCTTACAATGAGCAGTTCTTC.

The J gene is TRBJ1-4, the V gene TRBV11-2; unclear D gene. The V gene lost 1 base and the J gene lost 0 bases, with 6 bases spanning the gap. Germline V CDR1 and CDR2: SGHAT, FQNNGV. The CDR3 totals 15 residues. CDR3 amino acids: CASSLGSTTNEKLFF. As DNA, the CDR3 is TGTGCCAGCAGCTTAGGTTCCACAACTAATGAAAAACTGTTTTTT.

As to this clone: A read error may produce the germline difference seen at one junction end. V and J are TRBV5-1 and TRBJ2-1; 9 bases are a match to TRBD2. CDR3 size: 15 residues. Germline assignment: CDR1 SGHRS and CDR2 YFSETQ. The CDR3 nucleotides read TGCGCCACCAGCAAAAGGGCGGGAGGGAACAATGAGCAGTTCTTC. Its translation: CATSKRAGGNNEQFF.

This clone was found many times. The CDR3 spells CAWIKGLPNEQFF. For the CDR3, the DNA is TGTGCCTGGATAAAGGGACTTCCCAATGAGCAGTTCTTC. This chain connects TRBV30 to TRBJ2-1; D is perhaps TRBD2 (6 bases). Germline V gives CDR1 GTSNPN, CDR2 SVGIG (reference sequence). Trimming took off 4 bases at V and 6 bases at J, with 13 bases between the two ends. CDR3 length: 13 amino acids.